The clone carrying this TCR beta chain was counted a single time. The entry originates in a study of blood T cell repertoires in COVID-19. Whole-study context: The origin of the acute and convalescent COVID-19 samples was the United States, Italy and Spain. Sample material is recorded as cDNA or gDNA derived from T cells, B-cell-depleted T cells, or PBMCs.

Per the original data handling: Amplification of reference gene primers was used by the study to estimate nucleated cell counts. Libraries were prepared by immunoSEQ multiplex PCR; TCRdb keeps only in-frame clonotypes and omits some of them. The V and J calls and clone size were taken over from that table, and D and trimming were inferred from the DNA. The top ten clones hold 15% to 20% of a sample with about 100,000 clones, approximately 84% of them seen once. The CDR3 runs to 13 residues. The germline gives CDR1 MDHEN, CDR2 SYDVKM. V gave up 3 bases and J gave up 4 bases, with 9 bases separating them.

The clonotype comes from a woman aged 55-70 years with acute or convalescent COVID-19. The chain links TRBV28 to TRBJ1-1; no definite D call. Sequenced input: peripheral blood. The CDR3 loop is CASSLRVSTEAFF. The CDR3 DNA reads TGTGCCAGCAGTTTGAGGGTGAGCACTGAAGCTTTCTTT. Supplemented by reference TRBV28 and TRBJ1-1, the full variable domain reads DVKVTQSSRYLVKRTGEKVFLECVQDMDHENMFWYRQDPGLGLRLIYFSYDVKMKEKGDIPEGYSVSREKKERFSLILESASTNQTSMYLCASSLRVSTEAFFGQGTRLTVV.